This T cell receptor (beta chain) was found in a study of blood T cells in healthy people across ages. Alongside a J-beta primer mix, a sample-barcoded 5' primer served in a second PCR lasting 7 to 11 cycles. TCRdb fed the 5' RACE reads into MiXCR, producing one record per CDR3 protein. The profile shows about a million distinct CDR3 sequences, around two fifths of them singletons. On this clonotype itself: Its target is unknown.

This CDR3 is 13 amino acids long. Per germline, CDR1 MGHDK and CDR2 SYGVNS. V was pared by 4 bases and J by 4 bases, with 10 bases between. Study results and limitations: Greater diversity and more naive CD4+ cells were seen in long-lived donors than in aged donors.

The V and J genes are TRBV25-1 and TRBJ2-5; the D gene could be TRBD1 or TRBD2 (5 bases each). The sequence derives from a man aged 18 to 30 in good health. Sequenced material: blood. The CDR3 DNA is TGTGCCAGCAGTGTGCCGGGACGAGAGACCCAGTACTTC. It translates to CASSVPGRETQYF.